What follows describes a single TCR beta chain. Its matching antigen is unknown. The record originates from a study of OX40 agonist ivuxolimab in advanced cancers. Background on the study: Dose-escalation patients' cancers were hepatocellular carcinoma, melanoma, renal cell or head and neck cancer.

Germline assignment: CDR1 SGHDN and CDR2 FVKESK. Trimming removed 3 bases at V and 1 base at J, with 6 bases between. The CDR3 length is 13 residues. Using immunoSEQ multiplex PCR, the repertoire was profiled, and TCRdb retains in-frame clones only, with some absent. The sample carries roughly 40,000 clones, nearly 90% recorded once. Regarding the study as a whole: Mean expanded clone counts were higher in CD8+ than CD4+ T cells.

This sequence joins TRBV14 and TRBJ1-1; no clear D gene. This TCR was recovered from an adult with an advanced solid tumor such as melanoma, head and neck, liver or kidney cancer. The sample here was CD4+ or CD8+ T cells sorted from blood, taken in a trial of the OX40 agonist ivuxolimab. In nucleotides, the CDR3 is TGTGCCAGCAGCCATTCCAGGAACACTGAAGCTTTCTTT. Translated, it gives CASSHSRNTEAFF.